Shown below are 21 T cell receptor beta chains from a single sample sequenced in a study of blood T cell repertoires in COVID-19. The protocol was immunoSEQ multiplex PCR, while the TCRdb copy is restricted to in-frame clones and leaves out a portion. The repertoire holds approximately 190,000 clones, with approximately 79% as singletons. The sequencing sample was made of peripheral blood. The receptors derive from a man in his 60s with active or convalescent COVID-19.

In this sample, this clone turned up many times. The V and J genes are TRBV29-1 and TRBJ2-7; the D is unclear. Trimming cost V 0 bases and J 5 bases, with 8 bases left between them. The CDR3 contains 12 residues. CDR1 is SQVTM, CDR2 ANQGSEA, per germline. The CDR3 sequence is CSVEDPLDEQYF. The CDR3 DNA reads TGCAGCGTTGAAGATCCCCTAGACGAGCAGTACTTC.

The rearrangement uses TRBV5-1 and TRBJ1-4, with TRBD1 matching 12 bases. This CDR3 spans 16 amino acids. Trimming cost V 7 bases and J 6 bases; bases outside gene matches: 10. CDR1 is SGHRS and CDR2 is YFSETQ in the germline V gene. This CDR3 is CASRPGTGGIYEKLFF. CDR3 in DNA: TGCGCCAGCCGTCCCGGGACAGGGGGCATTTATGAAAAACTGTTTTTT.

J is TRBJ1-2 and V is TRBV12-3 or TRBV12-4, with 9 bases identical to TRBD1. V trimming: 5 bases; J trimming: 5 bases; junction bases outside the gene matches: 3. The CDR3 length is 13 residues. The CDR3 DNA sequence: TGTGCCAGCAGTCCAGGACAGGGGTATGGCTACACCTTC. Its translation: CASSPGQGYGYTF.

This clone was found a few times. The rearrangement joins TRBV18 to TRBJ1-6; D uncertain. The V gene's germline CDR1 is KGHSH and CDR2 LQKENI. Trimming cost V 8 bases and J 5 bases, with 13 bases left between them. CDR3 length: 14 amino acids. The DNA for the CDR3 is TGTGCCAGCCGGGTCTCTCGGGATAATTCACCCCTCCACTTT. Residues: CASRVSRDNSPLHF.

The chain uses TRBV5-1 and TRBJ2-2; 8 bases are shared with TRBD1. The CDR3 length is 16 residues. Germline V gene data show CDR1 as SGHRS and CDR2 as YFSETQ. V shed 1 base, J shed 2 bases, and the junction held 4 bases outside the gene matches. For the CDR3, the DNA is TGCGCCAGCAGCTTGAGACAGGGGCGTAACACCGGGGAGCTGTTTTTT. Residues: CASSLRQGRNTGELFF. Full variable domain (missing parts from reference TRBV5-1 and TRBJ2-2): KAGVTQTPRYLIKTRGQQVTLSCSPISGHRSVSWYQQTPGQGLQFLFEYFSETQRNKGNFPGRFSGRQFSNSRSEMNVSTLELGDSALYLCASSLRQGRNTGELFFGEGSRLTVL.

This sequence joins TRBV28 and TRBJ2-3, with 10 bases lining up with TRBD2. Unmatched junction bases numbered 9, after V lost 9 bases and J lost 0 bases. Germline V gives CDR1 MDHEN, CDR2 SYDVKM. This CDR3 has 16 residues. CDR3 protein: CASREASGGSTDTQYF. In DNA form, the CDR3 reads TGTGCCAGTAGAGAGGCTAGCGGGGGTAGCACAGATACGCAGTATTTT. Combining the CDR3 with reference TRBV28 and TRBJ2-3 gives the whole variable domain DVKVTQSSRYLVKRTGEKVFLECVQDMDHENMFWYRQDPGLGLRLIYFSYDVKMKEKGDIPEGYSVSREKKERFSLILESASTNQTSMYLCASREASGGSTDTQYFGPGTRLTVL.

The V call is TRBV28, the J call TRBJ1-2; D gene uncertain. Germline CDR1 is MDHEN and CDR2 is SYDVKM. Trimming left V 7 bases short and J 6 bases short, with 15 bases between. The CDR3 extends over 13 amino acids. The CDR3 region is CASKPGVQNGYTF. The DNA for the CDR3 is TGTGCCAGCAAGCCGGGAGTTCAAAATGGCTACACCTTC.

The CDR3 DNA is TGTGCCAGCAGTACCCCCCCTCTAGCCGCTGCGAACACCGGGGAGCTGTTTTTT. Its protein is CASSTPPLAAANTGELFF. The chain is built from TRBV6-2 or TRBV6-3 and TRBJ2-2; a possible D gene is TRBD2 (5 bases). Germline-derived CDR1 and CDR2 are MNHEY and SVGEGT. The CDR3 is 18 amino acids. The V end was cut by 5 bases, the J end by 0 bases, with 19 bases between.

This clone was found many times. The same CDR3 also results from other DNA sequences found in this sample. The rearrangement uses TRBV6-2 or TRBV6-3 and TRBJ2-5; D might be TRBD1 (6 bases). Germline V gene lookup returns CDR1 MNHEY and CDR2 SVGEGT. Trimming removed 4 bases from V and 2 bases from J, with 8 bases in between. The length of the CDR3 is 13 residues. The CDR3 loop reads CASSSGQQETQYF. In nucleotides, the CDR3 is TGTGCCAGCAGTTCTGGACAGCAAGAGACCCAGTACTTC.

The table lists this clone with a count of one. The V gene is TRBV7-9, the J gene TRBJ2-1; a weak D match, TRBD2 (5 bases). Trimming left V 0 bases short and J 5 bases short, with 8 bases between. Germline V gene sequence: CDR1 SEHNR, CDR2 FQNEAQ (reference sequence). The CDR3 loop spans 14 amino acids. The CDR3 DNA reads TGTGCCAGCAGCTTAGCTAGCGTAAACAATGAGCAGTTCTTC. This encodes CASSLASVNNEQFF.

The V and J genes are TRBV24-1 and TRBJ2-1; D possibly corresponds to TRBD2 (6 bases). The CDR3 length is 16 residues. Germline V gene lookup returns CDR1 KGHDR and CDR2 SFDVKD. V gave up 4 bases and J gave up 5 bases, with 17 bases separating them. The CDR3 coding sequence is TGTGCCACCAGTGAACTCGGGGGTAGCGGAAACAATGAGCAGTTCTTC. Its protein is CATSELGGSGNNEQFF.

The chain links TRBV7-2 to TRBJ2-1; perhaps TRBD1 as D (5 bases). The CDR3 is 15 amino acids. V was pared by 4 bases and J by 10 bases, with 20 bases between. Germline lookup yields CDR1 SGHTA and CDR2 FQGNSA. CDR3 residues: CASSSTTGGLGEQFF. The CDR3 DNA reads TGTGCCAGCAGCTCCACTACAGGCGGATTGGGAGAGCAGTTCTTC. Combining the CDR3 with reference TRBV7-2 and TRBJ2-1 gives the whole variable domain GAGVSQSPSNKVTEKGKDVELRCDPISGHTALYWYRQSLGQGLEFLIYFQGNSAPDKSGLPSDRFSAERTGGSVSTLTIQRTQQEDSAVYLCASSSTTGGLGEQFFGPGTRLTVL.

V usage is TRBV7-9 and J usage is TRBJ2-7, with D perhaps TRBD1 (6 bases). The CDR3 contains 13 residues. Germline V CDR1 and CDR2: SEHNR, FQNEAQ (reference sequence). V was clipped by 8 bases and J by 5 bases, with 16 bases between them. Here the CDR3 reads CASDYDNRDEQYF. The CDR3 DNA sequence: TGTGCCAGCGATTATGACAACAGGGACGAGCAGTACTTC.

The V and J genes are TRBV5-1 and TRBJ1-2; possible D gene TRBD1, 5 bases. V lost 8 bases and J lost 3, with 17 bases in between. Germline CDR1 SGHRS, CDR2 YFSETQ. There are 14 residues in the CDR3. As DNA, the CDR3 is TGCGCCAGGTCTCTCCGTCAGGGATACTATGGCTACACCTTC. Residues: CARSLRQGYYGYTF.

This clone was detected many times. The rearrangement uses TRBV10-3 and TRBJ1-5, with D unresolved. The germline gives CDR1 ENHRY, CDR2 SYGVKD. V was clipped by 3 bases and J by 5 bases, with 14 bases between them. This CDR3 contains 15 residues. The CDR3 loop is CAISDSARGHQPQHF. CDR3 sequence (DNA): TGTGCCATCAGTGACTCGGCCCGCGGGCATCAGCCCCAGCATTTT.

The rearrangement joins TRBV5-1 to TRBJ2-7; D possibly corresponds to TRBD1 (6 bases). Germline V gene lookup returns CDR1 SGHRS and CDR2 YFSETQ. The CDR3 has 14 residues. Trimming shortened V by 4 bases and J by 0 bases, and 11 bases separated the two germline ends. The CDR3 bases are TGCGCCAGCAGCGAACAGGGTAGCTCCTACGAGCAGTACTTC. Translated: CASSEQGSSYEQYF.

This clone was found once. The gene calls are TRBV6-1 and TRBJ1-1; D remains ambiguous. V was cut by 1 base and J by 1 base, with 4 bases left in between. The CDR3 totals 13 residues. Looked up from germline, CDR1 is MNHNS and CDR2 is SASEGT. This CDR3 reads CASSEDRNTEAFF. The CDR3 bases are TGTGCCAGCAGTGAAGACAGGAACACTGAAGCTTTCTTT.

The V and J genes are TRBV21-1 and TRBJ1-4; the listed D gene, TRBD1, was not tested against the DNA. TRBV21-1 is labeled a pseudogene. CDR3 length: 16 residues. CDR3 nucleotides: TGTGCCAGCAGCAAAGGGGGGACAGGGTCAAGTGAAAAACTGTTTTTT. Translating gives CASSKGGTGSSEKLFF.

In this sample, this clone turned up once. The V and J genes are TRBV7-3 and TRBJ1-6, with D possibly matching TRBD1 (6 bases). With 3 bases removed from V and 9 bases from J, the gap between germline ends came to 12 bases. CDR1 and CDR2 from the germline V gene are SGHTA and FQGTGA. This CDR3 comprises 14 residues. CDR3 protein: CASSFSKQGSPLHF. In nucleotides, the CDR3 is TGTGCCAGCAGCTTCAGTAAACAGGGTTCACCCCTCCACTTT. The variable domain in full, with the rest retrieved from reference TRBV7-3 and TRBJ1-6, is GAGVSQTPSNKVTEKGKYVELRCDPISGHTALYWYRQSLGQGPEFLIYFQGTGAADDSGLPNDRFFAVRPEGSVSTLKIQRTERGDSAVYLCASSFSKQGSPLHFGNGTRLTVT.

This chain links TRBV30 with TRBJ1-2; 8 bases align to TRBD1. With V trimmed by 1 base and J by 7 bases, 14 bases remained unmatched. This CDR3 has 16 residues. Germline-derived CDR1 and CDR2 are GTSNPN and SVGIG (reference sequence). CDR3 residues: CAWSGGWTGSSIGYTF. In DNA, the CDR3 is TGTGCCTGGAGTGGGGGTTGGACAGGGTCTTCGATTGGCTACACCTTC.

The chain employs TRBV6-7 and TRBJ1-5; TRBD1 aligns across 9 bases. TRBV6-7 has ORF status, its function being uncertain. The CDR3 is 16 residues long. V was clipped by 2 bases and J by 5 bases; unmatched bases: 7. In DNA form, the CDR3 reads TGTGCCAGCAGTTACGGGACAGGGAAAAGAGATCAGCCCCAGCATTTT. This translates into CASSYGTGKRDQPQHF.